The next 4 T cell receptor beta chains were all read from a single sample in a study of shared T cell receptors in the human thymus. Some clones are missing from TCRdb's copy, which holds only in-frame ones; the method was immunoSEQ multiplex PCR. The sample yields more than 550,000 clones, 70% to 90% seen once. The same data also contributed to another study, on human thymus T cells.

Material for sequencing was thymocytes. The receptors were gathered from a girl under three years old with a congenital heart defect.

V is TRBV7-9 and J is TRBJ2-3; maybe TRBD1 (6 bases). This CDR3 is built from 15 residues. V lost 3 bases to trimming and J lost 1 base, with 11 bases between them. The germline gives CDR1 SEHNR, CDR2 FQNEAQ (reference sequence). CDR3 sequence (DNA): TGTGCCAGCAGCTTTCAGGGGAGCGGCACAGATACGCAGTATTTT. Residues: CASSFQGSGTDTQYF.

The V gene is TRBV6-5, the J gene TRBJ1-2; 7 bases map to TRBD1. CDR3 length equals 13 residues. Germline CDR1 MNHEY, CDR2 SVGAGI. After removal of 6 bases from V and 5 bases from J, the junction contained 6 bases not matched to a gene. The CDR3 sequence: CASRETGIYGYTF. The DNA of the CDR3 is TGTGCCAGCAGAGAGACAGGGATTTATGGCTACACCTTC.

V and J are TRBV7-8 and TRBJ1-6; 8 positions agree with TRBD1. V lost 2 bases and J lost 7; bases outside the gene matches: 10. The V gene's germline CDR1 is SGHVS and CDR2 FQNEAQ. The CDR3 sequence is 17 residues long. CDR3: CASSLFQGAFGNSPLHF. CDR3 sequence (DNA): TGTGCCAGCAGCTTATTTCAGGGGGCTTTTGGGAATTCACCCCTCCACTTT.

V is TRBV9 and J is TRBJ1-6, with a possible D match to TRBD1 (5 bases). Between the trimmed V and J ends, which lost 3 bases and 6 bases, there was a span of 19 bases. The CDR3 runs to 17 residues. CDR1 is SGDLS, CDR2 YYNGEE, per germline. The CDR3 protein is CASSAGVGAGFNSPLHF. CDR3 nucleotide sequence: TGTGCCAGCAGCGCGGGGGTTGGGGCAGGGTTTAATTCACCCCTCCACTTT.